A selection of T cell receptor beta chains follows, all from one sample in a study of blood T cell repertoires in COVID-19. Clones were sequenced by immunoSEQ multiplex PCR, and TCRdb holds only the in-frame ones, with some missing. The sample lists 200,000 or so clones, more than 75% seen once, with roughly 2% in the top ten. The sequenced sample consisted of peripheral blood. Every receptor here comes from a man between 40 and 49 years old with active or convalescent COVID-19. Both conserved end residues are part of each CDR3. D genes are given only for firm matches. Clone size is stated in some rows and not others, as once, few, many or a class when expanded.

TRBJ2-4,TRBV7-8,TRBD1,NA,CASSLEGQAVLNIQYF,TGTGCCAGCAGCTTAGAAGGACAGGCCGTATTAAACATTCAGTACTTC
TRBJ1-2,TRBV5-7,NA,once,CAPGLPSLYGYTF,TGTGCCCCGGGTCTTCCATCCCTCTATGGCTACACCTTC
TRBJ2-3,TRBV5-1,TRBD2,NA,CASTLGLAGGGDTQYF,TGCGCCAGCACCCTGGGACTAGCGGGAGGAGGGGATACGCAGTATTTT
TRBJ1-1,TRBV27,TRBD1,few,CASSPGTGWWTEAFF,TGTGCCAGCAGTCCTGGGACAGGGTGGTGGACTGAAGCTTTCTTT
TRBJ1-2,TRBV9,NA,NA,CASSEGENYGYTF,TGTGCCAGCAGTGAGGGAGAGAACTATGGCTACACCTTC
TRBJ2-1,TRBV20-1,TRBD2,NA,CSALRGDEQFF,TGCAGTGCTTTACGGGGGGACGAGCAGTTCTTC
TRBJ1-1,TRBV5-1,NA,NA,CASSWIQGSTEAFF,TGCGCCAGCAGCTGGATACAGGGCTCCACTGAAGCTTTCTTT
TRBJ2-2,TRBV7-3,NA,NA,CASSAIGGNTGELFF,TGTGCCAGCAGCGCCATCGGAGGGAACACCGGGGAGCTGTTTTTT
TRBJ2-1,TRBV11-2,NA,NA,CASSLGLNNEQFF,TGTGCCAGCAGCTTAGGACTGAACAATGAGCAGTTCTTC
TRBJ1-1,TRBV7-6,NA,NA,CASSPGGGLTEAFF,TGTGCCAGCAGCCCCGGGGGGGGGCTAACTGAAGCTTTCTTT
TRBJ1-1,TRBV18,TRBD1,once,CASSPRQGYTEAFF,TGTGCCAGCTCACCACGACAGGGTTACACTGAAGCTTTCTTT